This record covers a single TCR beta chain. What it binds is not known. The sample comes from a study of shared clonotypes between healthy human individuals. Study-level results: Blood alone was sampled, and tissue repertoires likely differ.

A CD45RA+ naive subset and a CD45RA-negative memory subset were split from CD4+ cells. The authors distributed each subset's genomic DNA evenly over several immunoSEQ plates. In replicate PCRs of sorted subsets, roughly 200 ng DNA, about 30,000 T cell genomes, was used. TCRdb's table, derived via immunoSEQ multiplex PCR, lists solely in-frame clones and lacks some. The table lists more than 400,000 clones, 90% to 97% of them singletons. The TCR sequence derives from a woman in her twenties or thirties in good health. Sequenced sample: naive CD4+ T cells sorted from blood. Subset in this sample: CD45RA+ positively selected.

CDR3 protein: CASPRTEYEQYF. The CDR3 nucleotides are TGTGCCAGCCCCCGGACTGAATACGAGCAGTACTTC. V and J are TRBV7-6 and TRBJ2-7, with D possibly being TRBD2 (5 bases). This CDR3 region has 12 residues. V lost 8 bases and J lost 4, with 12 bases in between. Per the germline V gene, CDR1 is SGHVS and CDR2 is FNYEAQ.